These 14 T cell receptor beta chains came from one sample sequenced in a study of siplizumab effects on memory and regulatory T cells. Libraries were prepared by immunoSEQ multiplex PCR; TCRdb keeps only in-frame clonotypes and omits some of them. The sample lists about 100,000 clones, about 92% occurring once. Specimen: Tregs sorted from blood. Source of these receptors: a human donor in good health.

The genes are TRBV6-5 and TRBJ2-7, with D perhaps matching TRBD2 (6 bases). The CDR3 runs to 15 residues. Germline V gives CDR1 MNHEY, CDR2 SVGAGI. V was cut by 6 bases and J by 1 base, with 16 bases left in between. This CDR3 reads CASRPLSGRSYEQYF. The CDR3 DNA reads TGTGCCAGCAGACCCTTAAGCGGGCGTTCCTACGAGCAGTACTTC.

Here the CDR3 reads CATSTHPGGEQYF. DNA of the CDR3: TGTGCCACCAGCACTCACCCAGGTGGCGAGCAGTACTTC. The chain is built from TRBV15 and TRBJ2-7; D remains ambiguous. The germline V gene encodes CDR1 LNHNV and CDR2 YYDKDF (reference sequence). The CDR3 covers 13 residues. V was pared by 4 bases and J by 6 bases, with 13 bases between.

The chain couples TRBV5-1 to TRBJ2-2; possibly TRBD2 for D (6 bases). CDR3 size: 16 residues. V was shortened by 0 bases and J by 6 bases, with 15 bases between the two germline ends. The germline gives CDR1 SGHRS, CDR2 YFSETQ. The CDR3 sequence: CASSLASGGSSGELFF. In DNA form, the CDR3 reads TGCGCCAGCAGCTTGGCCAGTGGGGGGTCTTCCGGGGAGCTGTTTTTT.

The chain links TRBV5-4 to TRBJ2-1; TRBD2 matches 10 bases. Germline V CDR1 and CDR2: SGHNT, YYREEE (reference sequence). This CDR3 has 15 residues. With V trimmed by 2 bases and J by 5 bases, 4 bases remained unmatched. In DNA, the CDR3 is TGTGCCAGCAGCTTTGGGACTAGCGAAAACAATGAGCAGTTCTTC. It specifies CASSFGTSENNEQFF.

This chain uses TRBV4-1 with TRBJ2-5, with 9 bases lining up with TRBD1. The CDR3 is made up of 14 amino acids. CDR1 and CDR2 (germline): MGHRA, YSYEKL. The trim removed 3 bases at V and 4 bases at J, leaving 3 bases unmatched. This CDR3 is CASSQGTGSETQYF. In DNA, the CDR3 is TGCGCCAGCAGCCAGGGGACAGGGTCAGAGACCCAGTACTTC.

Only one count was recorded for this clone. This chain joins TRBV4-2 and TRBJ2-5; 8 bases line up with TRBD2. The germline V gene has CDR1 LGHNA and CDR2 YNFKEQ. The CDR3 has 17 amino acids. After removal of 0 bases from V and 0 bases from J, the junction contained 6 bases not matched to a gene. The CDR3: CASSQDLTSGYQETQYF. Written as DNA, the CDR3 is TGTGCCAGCAGCCAAGATCTAACTAGCGGCTACCAAGAGACCCAGTACTTC.

The chain's CDR3 is CASSLPGPNTEAFF. The CDR3 nucleotides read TGTGCCAGCAGCTTGCCCGGACCGAACACTGAAGCTTTCTTT. This chain links TRBV7-3 with TRBJ1-1, with D hard to call. The CDR3 consists of 14 residues. Germline CDR1 reads SGHTA; CDR2 reads FQGTGA. Trimming stripped 3 bases from V and 1 base from J, with 9 bases between.

The CDR3 DNA sequence: TGTGCCAGCAGTACGGGACAGGGATCTTTCTTT. The encoded protein is CASSTGQGSFF. The chain employs TRBV6-1 and TRBJ1-1, with TRBD1 matching over 9 bases. V dropped 5 bases and J dropped 12; count of bases not matched to a gene: 4. The CDR3 has 11 residues. Germline V gene sequence: CDR1 MNHNS, CDR2 SASEGT.

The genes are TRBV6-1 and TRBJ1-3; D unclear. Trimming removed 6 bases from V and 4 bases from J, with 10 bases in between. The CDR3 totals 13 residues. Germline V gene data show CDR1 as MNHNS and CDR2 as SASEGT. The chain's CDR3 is CASSGRKGNTIYF. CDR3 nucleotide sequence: TGTGCCAGCAGCGGCAGGAAAGGAAACACCATATATTTT.

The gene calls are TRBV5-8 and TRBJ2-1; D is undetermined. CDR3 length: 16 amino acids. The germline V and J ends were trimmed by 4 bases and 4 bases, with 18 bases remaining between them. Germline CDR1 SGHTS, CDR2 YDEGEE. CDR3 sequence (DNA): TGTGCCAGCAGCCCCAACCCCCAAGGGTGGTACAATGAGCAGTTCTTC. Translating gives CASSPNPQGWYNEQFF.

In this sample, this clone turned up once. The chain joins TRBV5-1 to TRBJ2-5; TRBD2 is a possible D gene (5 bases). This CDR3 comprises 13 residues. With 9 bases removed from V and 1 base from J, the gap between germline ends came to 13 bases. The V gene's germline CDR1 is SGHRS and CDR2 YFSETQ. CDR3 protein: CATSSGVQETQYF. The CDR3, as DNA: TGCGCCACCTCTTCCGGGGTCCAAGAGACCCAGTACTTC.

The CDR3 DNA is TGTGCCAGCAGCCAAGATCCGGGGGCCGGGGCCAACGTCCTGACTTTC. Its translation: CASSQDPGAGANVLTF. V gene TRBV4-2 combines with J gene TRBJ2-6; D is tentatively TRBD1 or TRBD2 (6 bases each). With 0 bases removed from V and 4 bases from J, the gap between germline ends came to 10 bases. CDR1 and CDR2 (germline): LGHNA, YNFKEQ. The CDR3 contains 16 residues.

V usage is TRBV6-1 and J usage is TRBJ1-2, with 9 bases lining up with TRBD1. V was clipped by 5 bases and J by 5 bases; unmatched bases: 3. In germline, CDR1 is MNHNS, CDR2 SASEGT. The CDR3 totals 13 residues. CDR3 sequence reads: CASSRDRAYGYTF. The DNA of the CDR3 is TGTGCCAGCAGTCGGGACAGGGCTTATGGCTACACCTTC.

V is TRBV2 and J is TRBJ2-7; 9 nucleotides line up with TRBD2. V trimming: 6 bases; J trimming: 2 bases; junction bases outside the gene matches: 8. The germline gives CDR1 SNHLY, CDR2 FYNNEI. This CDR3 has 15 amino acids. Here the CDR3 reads CASRRSAGGTYEQYF. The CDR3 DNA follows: TGTGCCAGCAGAAGGAGTGCGGGAGGGACCTACGAGCAGTACTTC.